This T cell receptor (beta chain) stems from a study of T cell responses to AZD1222 COVID-19 vaccine. The table came from immunoSEQ multiplex PCR; TCRdb's copy has only in-frame clones and leaves some out. The data show over 130,000 clones, roughly nine tenths seen once. Findings and caveats of the study: Clonal diversity may have been underestimated, and the donors were mostly white British, with more females than males.

Per germline, CDR1 LNHDA and CDR2 SQIVND (reference sequence). V gave up 5 bases and J gave up 2 bases, with 19 bases separating them. This CDR3 spans 17 amino acids. This clone was counted a single time. What it recognizes is unknown. Sequencing used peripheral blood, obtained 28 days after the second AZD1222 dose. This receptor was obtained from an adult who received the AZD1222 COVID-19 vaccine. This chain uses TRBV19 with TRBJ1-5; a weak D match, TRBD1 (6 bases). Written as DNA, the CDR3 is TGTGCCAGTAGTCCTCTCGGGGGGGGCCTGGGCAATCAGCCCCAGCATTTT. It is translated as CASSPLGGGLGNQPQHF.